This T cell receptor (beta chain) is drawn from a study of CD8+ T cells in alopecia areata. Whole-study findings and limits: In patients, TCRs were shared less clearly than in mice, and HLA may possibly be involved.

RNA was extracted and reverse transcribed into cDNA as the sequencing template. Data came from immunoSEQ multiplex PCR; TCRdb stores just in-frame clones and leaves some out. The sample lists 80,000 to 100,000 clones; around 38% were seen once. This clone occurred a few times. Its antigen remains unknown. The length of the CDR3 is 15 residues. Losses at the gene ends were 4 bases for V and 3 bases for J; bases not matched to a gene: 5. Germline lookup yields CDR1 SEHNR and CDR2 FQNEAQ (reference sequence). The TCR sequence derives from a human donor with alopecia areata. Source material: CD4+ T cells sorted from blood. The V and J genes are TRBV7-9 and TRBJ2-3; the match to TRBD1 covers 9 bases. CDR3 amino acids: CASSSTGQGTDTQYF. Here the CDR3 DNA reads TGTGCCAGCAGCTCAACCGGACAGGGGACAGATACGCAGTATTTT.